These 13 T cell receptor beta chains share one sample of origin, sequenced in a study of shared clonotypes between healthy human individuals (dated by TCRdb to about 2020). Receptor amplification or capture employed the immunoSEQ multiplex PCR assay. TCRdb holds this immuneACCESS table with in-frame rearrangements only. Some clones are missing; in checked studies, unresolved V genes explain under half, and the rest has no known cause. A total of around 580,000 clones appear in this sample, 95% to 98% of them only once. The ten top clones hold 0.25% to 0.35% of the sample. CD8 naive samples were obtained by positive selection for CCR7 among CD45RO-negative cells, yielding a CD45RA+CCR7+ population from which TemRA cells were excluded. The material sequenced was naive CD8+ T cells sorted from blood. Reading the label with the study, this specimen's cell subset or site is: CD45RA+CCR7+. These receptors all stem from a man aged 30 to 39 in good health.

The rearrangement links TRBV4-3 to TRBJ2-1; TRBD2 agrees at 13 bases. The CDR3 contains 15 residues. The germline gives CDR1 LGHNA, CDR2 YSLEER. Trimming at V came to 4 bases and at J to 8 bases, leaving 5 bases not matched to a gene. The CDR3: CASSPGLAGDDEQFF. The CDR3, as DNA: TGCGCCAGCAGCCCTGGACTAGCGGGAGATGATGAGCAGTTCTTC.

The CDR3 sequence: CASSWTFGETQYF. In DNA form, the CDR3 reads TGTGCCAGCAGCTGGACATTTGGGGAGACCCAGTACTTC. The gene calls are TRBV7-7 and TRBJ2-5, with D possibly matching TRBD1 (5 bases). V lost 4 bases to trimming and J lost 5 bases, with 11 bases between them. The length of the CDR3 is 13 residues. Germline-derived CDR1 and CDR2 are SSHAT and FNYEAQ (reference sequence). The full variable domain, completed using reference TRBV7-7 and TRBJ2-5, is GAGVSQSPRYKVTKRGQDVTLRCDPISSHATLYWYQQALGQGPEFLTYFNYEAQPDKSGLPSDRFSAERPEGSISTLTIQRTEQRDSAMYRCASSWTFGETQYFGPGTRLLVL.

The chain uses TRBV5-1 and TRBJ2-6; D possibly corresponds to TRBD2 (6 bases). CDR1 and CDR2 (germline): SGHRS, YFSETQ. The V end was cut by 4 bases, the J end by 2 bases, with 10 bases between. This CDR3 spans 15 amino acids. For the CDR3, the DNA is TGCGCCAGCAGCACCAGGGAGGCTGGGGCCAACGTCCTGACTTTC. This translates into CASSTREAGANVLTF.

This sequence joins TRBV10-3 and TRBJ2-3; TRBD1 agrees at 8 bases. CDR3 length: 17 amino acids. Germline V lookup: CDR1 ENHRY, CDR2 SYGVKD. J gave up 1 base and V 4 bases, and 10 bases lay outside the gene matches. Here the CDR3 DNA reads TGTGCCATCAGTGCAACAGCCCCGGGACAGGGCACAGATACGCAGTATTTT. Its translation: CAISATAPGQGTDTQYF.

This rearrangement joins TRBV2 to TRBJ2-3; D perhaps matches TRBD1 (5 bases). The CDR3 runs to 15 residues. The germline gives CDR1 SNHLY, CDR2 FYNNEI. Trimming left V 7 bases short and J 3 bases short, with 17 bases between. The CDR3 loop reads CASTTAELFTDTQYF. CDR3 nucleotide sequence: TGTGCCAGCACGACAGCCGAATTATTTACAGATACGCAGTATTTT.

The rearrangement uses TRBV11-2 and TRBJ2-2; TRBD1 matches 7 bases. CDR1 and CDR2 from the germline V gene are SGHAT and FQNNGV. V was pared by 5 bases and J by 2 bases, with 14 bases of the junction left unmatched. The CDR3 is made up of 18 amino acids. The CDR3 spells CASSPRTIGQANTGELFF. The CDR3 DNA reads as TGTGCCAGCAGCCCGCGAACTATTGGACAGGCAAACACCGGGGAGCTGTTTTTT.

The chain uses TRBV10-1 and TRBJ2-1; 11 nucleotides align to TRBD2. The CDR3 has 14 residues. Germline CDR1 reads WNHNN; CDR2 reads SYGVQD (reference sequence). Trimming took 5 bases from V and 8 from J; bases not matched to a gene: 5. The CDR3: CASSRLAGGHEQFF. The CDR3 DNA follows: TGCGCCAGCAGTCGCCTAGCGGGAGGCCATGAGCAGTTCTTC.

The chain employs TRBV7-8 and TRBJ2-7, with a tentative D call TRBD2 (5 bases). This CDR3 is 16 amino acids long. Trimming removed 1 base at V and 0 bases at J, with 13 bases between. Germline loops: CDR1 SGHVS, CDR2 FQNEAQ. CDR3 amino acids: CASSLGPNEGSYEQYF. For the CDR3, the DNA is TGTGCCAGCAGCTTAGGGCCAAACGAGGGCTCCTACGAGCAGTACTTC. Full variable domain (missing parts from reference TRBV7-8 and TRBJ2-7): GAGVSQSPRYKVAKRGQDVALRCDPISGHVSLFWYQQALGQGPEFLTYFQNEAQLDKSGLPSDRFFAERPEGSVSTLKIQRTQQEDSAVYLCASSLGPNEGSYEQYFGPGTRLTVT.

This rearrangement joins TRBV4-1 to TRBJ1-2; D not certain. CDR3 length: 14 amino acids. V gave up 0 bases and J gave up 8 bases, with 13 bases separating them. CDR1 and CDR2 (germline): MGHRA, YSYEKL. In nucleotides, the CDR3 is TGCGCCAGCAGCCAAGATGGAGGGAGTTGGGGCTACACCTTC. This codes for CASSQDGGSWGYTF.

V and J are TRBV18 and TRBJ1-1, with 8 bases aligning to TRBD1. This CDR3 contains 16 residues. The germline CDR1 and CDR2 sequences are KGHSH and LQKENI. Losses at the gene ends were 2 bases for V and 5 bases for J; bases not matched to a gene: 10. Written as DNA, the CDR3 is TGTGCCAGCTCACCAGGACAGGGAGGATTAAGTACTGAAGCTTTCTTT. Residues: CASSPGQGGLSTEAFF.

This chain links TRBV15 with TRBJ2-7; TRBD1 might be the D (6 bases). Germline V gives CDR1 LNHNV, CDR2 YYDKDF (reference sequence). Between the trimmed V and J ends, which lost 0 bases and 0 bases, there was a span of 15 bases. CDR3 length equals 17 residues. The CDR3 loop is CATSRDWGTRSSYEQYF. The CDR3 DNA follows: TGTGCCACCAGCAGAGACTGGGGGACACGAAGCTCCTACGAGCAGTACTTC.

This chain connects TRBV4-1 to TRBJ2-7; 12 positions agree with TRBD2. The V gene's germline CDR1 is MGHRA and CDR2 YSYEKL. After removal of 6 bases from V and 3 bases from J, the junction contained 6 bases not matched to a gene. The CDR3 is 15 residues long. The CDR3 DNA reads as TGCGCCAGCAGATTCCTAGCGGGAGGGAGCTACGAGCAGTACTTC. It yields the protein CASRFLAGGSYEQYF.

V gene TRBV5-6 combines with J gene TRBJ2-3, with 14 bases fitting TRBD2. The length of the CDR3 is 16 residues. CDR1 is SGHDT, CDR2 YYEEEE, per germline. After removal of 3 bases from V and 3 bases from J, the junction contained 3 bases not matched to a gene. CDR3: CASSWGTSGSTDTQYF. CDR3 coding DNA: TGTGCCAGCAGCTGGGGGACTAGCGGGAGTACAGATACGCAGTATTTT.